These 26 T cell receptor beta chains were sequenced from one sample in a study of T cell responses to AZD1222 COVID-19 vaccine. Measured with immunoSEQ multiplex PCR; TCRdb has only the in-frame clones, and not every one. Of around 130,000 clones listed, 93% were seen once; the top ten hold roughly 5.6%. The sequenced sample was peripheral blood, obtained on day 0 of AZD1222 vaccination. Receptor source: an adult in good health.

This chain uses TRBV6-5 with TRBJ1-4; a possible D gene is TRBD1 (5 bases). This CDR3 spans 14 amino acids. Trimming removed 8 bases from V and 4 bases from J, with 14 bases in between. Germline V gene data show CDR1 as MNHEY and CDR2 as SVGAGI. CDR3 DNA sequence: TGTGCCAGCCGGGGGAACGAGGGTAATGAAAAACTGTTTTTT. It encodes CASRGNEGNEKLFF.

The chain links TRBV18 to TRBJ1-2, with TRBD1 matching over 10 bases. The CDR3 is made up of 13 amino acids. Germline V gives CDR1 KGHSH, CDR2 LQKENI. With V trimmed by 3 bases and J by 8 bases, 3 bases remained unmatched. The CDR3 DNA follows: TGTGCCAGCTCACCCCCGGACAGGGGGGGCTACACCTTC. Translated, it gives CASSPPDRGGYTF.

Written as DNA, the CDR3 is TGTGCCAGCAGCGTAGGGTCAGACCTTAACACAGATACGCAGTATTTT. This encodes CASSVGSDLNTDTQYF. The rearrangement joins TRBV9 to TRBJ2-3; D unresolved. The CDR3 runs to 16 residues. Trimming pared 0 bases from V and 2 bases from J, leaving 13 bases between. Germline V lookup: CDR1 SGDLS, CDR2 YYNGEE.

The gene calls are TRBV24-1 and TRBJ1-1; tentatively, D is TRBD1 (5 bases). Trimming shortened V by 4 bases and J by 11 bases, and 28 bases separated the two germline ends. This CDR3 is built from 17 residues. Germline CDR1 is KGHDR and CDR2 is SFDVKD. CDR3 loop: CATSESRDRTTVCEAFF. In DNA, the CDR3 is TGTGCCACCAGTGAGTCCCGGGACCGAACTACGGTGTGCGAGGCTTTCTTT.

This chain uses TRBV5-1 with TRBJ1-2, with D perhaps TRBD1 (5 bases). Germline V gives CDR1 SGHRS, CDR2 YFSETQ. This CDR3 contains 14 residues. V lost 0 bases and J 7 bases, leaving 13 bases between the germline ends. CDR3 coding DNA: TGCGCCAGCAGCTTGGAGGGGTCAGGGAGTGGCTACACCTTC. Amino acids: CASSLEGSGSGYTF.

This clone was found once. The CDR3 DNA follows: TGTGCCAGCAGCCCGGTGGTGGGGGGCGAGGTTTGGAACACCGGGGAGCTGTTTTTT. Its protein is CASSPVVGGEVWNTGELFF. The chain links TRBV5-6 to TRBJ2-2; D possibly uses TRBD1 or TRBD2 (6 bases each). This CDR3 spans 19 amino acids. Germline V gene data show CDR1 as SGHDT and CDR2 as YYEEEE. Trimming stripped 4 bases from V and 1 base from J, with 23 bases between.

The chain recombines TRBV30 with TRBJ2-2; the D is unclear. This CDR3 region has 12 residues. The V gene lost 3 bases and the J gene lost 5 bases, with 7 bases spanning the gap. Germline V gives CDR1 GTSNPN, CDR2 SVGIG (reference sequence). Here the CDR3 DNA reads TGTGCCTGGAGCGTGGCAACCGGGGAGCTGTTTTTT. Its protein product is CAWSVATGELFF.

The V and J genes are TRBV28 and TRBJ2-7; the D gene is possibly TRBD2 (5 bases). Trimming stripped 6 bases from V and 4 bases from J, with 22 bases between. Germline CDR1 and CDR2: MDHEN and SYDVKM. CDR3 length: 16 amino acids. This CDR3 reads CASSFEEEWPRYEQYF. DNA for the CDR3: TGTGCCAGCAGCTTTGAGGAGGAGTGGCCGCGATACGAGCAGTACTTC.

The V and J genes are TRBV7-3 and TRBJ2-3, with D unclear. This CDR3 has 18 amino acids. Germline assignment: CDR1 SGHTA and CDR2 FQGTGA. V lost 1 base, J lost 0 bases, and 17 bases lay in between. The chain's CDR3 is CASSLNLLYNTSTDTQYF. The DNA for the CDR3 is TGTGCCAGCAGCTTAAACCTCCTCTACAACACTAGCACAGATACGCAGTATTTT. The variable domain in full, with the rest retrieved from reference TRBV7-3 and TRBJ2-3, is GAGVSQTPSNKVTEKGKYVELRCDPISGHTALYWYRQSLGQGPEFLIYFQGTGAADDSGLPNDRFFAVRPEGSVSTLKIQRTERGDSAVYLCASSLNLLYNTSTDTQYFGPGTRLTVL.

The chain employs TRBV28 and TRBJ2-1; a weak D match, TRBD1 (6 bases). CDR1 MDHEN and CDR2 SYDVKM come from the germline V gene. The germline V and J ends were trimmed by 6 bases and 8 bases, with 11 bases remaining between them. The CDR3 has 12 residues. The CDR3 DNA reads as TGTGCCAGCAGCACAGGGTCGGATGAGCAGTTCTTC. Amino acids: CASSTGSDEQFF.

V gene TRBV12-3 or TRBV12-4 combines with J gene TRBJ1-5; possible D gene TRBD1, 5 bases. V was pared by 3 bases and J by 6 bases, with 6 bases between. This CDR3 spans 12 amino acids. Here the CDR3 DNA reads TGTGCCAGCAGTTTGGGGGGTCAGCCCCAGCATTTT. Protein: CASSLGGQPQHF.

The rearrangement joins TRBV7-2 to TRBJ2-1; the match to TRBD2 covers 7 bases. This CDR3 region has 14 residues. Germline V CDR1 and CDR2: SGHTA, FQGNSA. Losses at the gene ends were 8 bases for V and 3 bases for J; bases not matched to a gene: 7. The CDR3 spells CASSLADFYNEQFF. The DNA of the CDR3 is TGTGCCAGCTCCCTAGCGGACTTCTACAATGAGCAGTTCTTC.

J is TRBJ1-5 and V is TRBV7-9; 7 nucleotides line up with TRBD1. The J segment lost 2 bases and the V segment lost 2 bases, leaving 0 bases of the junction unmatched. Germline lookup yields CDR1 SEHNR and CDR2 FQNEAQ (reference sequence). This CDR3 has 14 amino acids. The CDR3 DNA reads as TGTGCCAGCAGCTTAACAGGGGGCAATCAGCCCCAGCATTTT. This encodes CASSLTGGNQPQHF.

V is TRBV6-5 and J is TRBJ1-2, with D possibly TRBD1 on 6 matching bases. Germline assignment: CDR1 MNHEY and CDR2 SVGAGI. V was cut by 8 bases and J by 8 bases, with 12 bases left in between. The CDR3 is made up of 11 amino acids. CDR3 sequence reads: CASSGQLGYTF. CDR3 nucleotides: TGTGCCAGCTCCGGACAGTTGGGCTACACCTTC.

The gene calls are TRBV30 and TRBJ1-3, with D possibly being TRBD1 (5 bases). The CDR3 length is 14 residues. The V and J ends lost 3 bases and 0 bases respectively, with 9 bases between them. CDR1 is GTSNPN and CDR2 is SVGIG in the germline V gene (reference sequence). Here the CDR3 DNA reads TGTGCCTGGAGGGATCAGGGCTCTGGAAACACCATATATTTT. Protein sequence: CAWRDQGSGNTIYF.

The rearrangement links TRBV9 to TRBJ1-2; the D gene is possibly TRBD1 (5 bases). Trimming cost V 3 bases and J 0 bases, with 12 bases left between them. Germline V gives CDR1 SGDLS, CDR2 YYNGEE. The CDR3 spans 15 residues. CDR3 sequence: CASSATATTNYGYTF. In nucleotides, the CDR3 is TGTGCCAGCAGCGCGACAGCCACTACTAACTATGGCTACACCTTC.

This sequence joins TRBV20-1 and TRBJ2-1; D is possibly TRBD2 (5 bases). The germline V gene encodes CDR1 DFQATT and CDR2 SNEGSKA (reference sequence). The CDR3 is 12 amino acids. The V end was cut by 3 bases, the J end by 6 bases, with 9 bases between. The CDR3 DNA is TGCAGTGCTAGTGGACTCCTCAATGAGCAGTTCTTC. Its protein is CSASGLLNEQFF.

For the CDR3, the DNA is TGCGCCAGCAGCCACATGGGGGGTGGGTCCTACGAGCAGTACTTC. It is translated as CASSHMGGGSYEQYF. The gene calls are TRBV4-1 and TRBJ2-7; D may be TRBD2 (6 bases). Per germline, CDR1 MGHRA and CDR2 YSYEKL. The CDR3 sequence is 15 residues long. Trimming removed 3 bases from V and 1 base from J, with 13 bases in between.

The V call is TRBV5-1, the J call TRBJ2-7; 11 bases align to TRBD2. Germline CDR1 is SGHRS and CDR2 is YFSETQ. With 4 bases clipped from V and 0 bases from J, the junction kept 6 bases outside the gene matches. CDR3 length equals 16 residues. The CDR3 is CASSLGLAGVSYEQYF. CDR3 sequence (DNA): TGCGCCAGCAGCCTAGGACTAGCGGGCGTCTCCTACGAGCAGTACTTC.

This sequence joins TRBV6-5 and TRBJ2-7, with 9 bases aligning to TRBD2. This CDR3 comprises 15 residues. After removal of 0 bases from V and 6 bases from J, the junction contained 6 bases not matched to a gene. CDR1 and CDR2 (germline): MNHEY, SVGAGI. The CDR3 coding sequence is TGTGCCAGCAGTTACTCGAGTAGCGGGAGAGGCGAGCAGTACTTC. Translated: CASSYSSSGRGEQYF.

V is TRBV2 and J is TRBJ1-2; D ambiguous. Trimming cost V 8 bases and J 2 bases, with 6 bases left between them. CDR3 size: 11 residues. Per the germline V gene, CDR1 is SNHLY and CDR2 is FYNNEI. The CDR3 DNA reads TGTGCCAGCGGAGGGAACTATGGCTACACCTTC. It codes for CASGGNYGYTF. The entire variable domain, with the rest obtained from reference TRBV2 and TRBJ1-2, is as follows: EPEVTQTPSHQVTQMGQEVILRCVPISNHLYFYWYRQILGQKVEFLVSFYNNEISEKSEIFDDQFSVERPDGSNFTLKIRSTKLEDSAMYFCASGGNYGYTFGSGTRLTVV.

The rearrangement links TRBV18 to TRBJ1-1; possible D gene TRBD1, 6 bases. Looked up from germline, CDR1 is KGHSH and CDR2 is LQKENI. V lost 2 bases and J 5 bases, leaving 6 bases between the germline ends. The CDR3 runs 12 residues. Here the CDR3 DNA reads TGTGCCAGCTCACCAACAGGGACTGAAGCTTTCTTT. Its protein product is CASSPTGTEAFF.

The chain links TRBV4-3 to TRBJ2-1; tentatively, D is TRBD2 (6 bases). CDR3 length: 13 amino acids. The V and J ends lost 4 bases and 8 bases respectively, with 12 bases between them. The germline gives CDR1 LGHNA, CDR2 YSLEER. Here the CDR3 DNA reads TGCGCCAGCAGCCTTGTCGGAGGGGATGAGCAGTTCTTC. Translating gives CASSLVGGDEQFF.

The chain employs TRBV30 and TRBJ2-7; D may correspond to TRBD1 or TRBD2 (5 bases each). The germline CDR1 and CDR2 sequences are GTSNPN and SVGIG (reference sequence). The length of the CDR3 is 15 residues. Trimming removed 1 base at V and 5 bases at J, with 18 bases between. The CDR3 reads CAWSDRGAPSHEQYF. The CDR3 nucleotides read TGTGCCTGGAGTGATAGAGGGGCTCCAAGCCACGAGCAGTACTTC.

The chain employs TRBV25-1 and TRBJ2-5; 12 bases match TRBD1. This CDR3 region has 15 residues. Losses at the gene ends were 7 bases for V and 4 bases for J; bases not matched to a gene: 7. CDR1 MGHDK and CDR2 SYGVNS come from the germline V gene. The CDR3 reads CASNGRDRGRETQYF. The DNA of the CDR3 is TGTGCCAGCAACGGCCGGGACAGGGGGCGAGAGACCCAGTACTTC.

The chain links TRBV7-9 to TRBJ2-2; D not certain. Germline CDR1 and CDR2: SEHNR and FQNEAQ (reference sequence). V shed 1 base and J shed 5 bases, with 14 bases lying between them. The CDR3 extends over 16 amino acids. Here the CDR3 reads CASSLGGRTFTGELFF. DNA of the CDR3: TGTGCCAGCAGCTTAGGAGGCCGAACTTTTACCGGGGAGCTGTTTTTT.